This entry features one T cell receptor beta chain sequence. Its antigen is unknown. This entry belongs to a study of graft-versus-host responses after intestinal transplantation. Study-level findings and limits: The marrow of recipients harbored GvH clones, and ileum or blood showed some of them first.

V lost 4 bases and J lost 7; bases outside the gene matches: 7. The CDR3 is made up of 13 amino acids. The germline CDR1 and CDR2 sequences are SQVTM and ANQGSEA. Libraries were prepared by immunoSEQ multiplex PCR; TCRdb keeps only in-frame clonotypes and omits some of them. The repertoire consists of 40,000 to 45,000 clones, with under 95% occurring once and the leading ten covering 2% to 2.5%. V and J are TRBV29-1 and TRBJ2-7; TRBD2 matches at 10 bases. The starting material was PBMCs, obtained 300 to 320 days after intestinal transplant. This sequence originates from a human patient who received an intestinal transplant, so some T cells may come from the graft donor. As DNA, the CDR3 is TGCAGCGTTGTAGCGGGAGGAGTAGGAGAGCAGTACTTC. Encoded protein: CSVVAGGVGEQYF.